Listed below are T cell receptor beta chains from one sample, sequenced in a study of blood T cells in healthy people across ages. TCRdb fed the 5' RACE reads into MiXCR, producing one record per CDR3 protein. The sample shows 600,000 to 1,000,000 distinct CDR3 sequences, roughly 60% of them seen only once. The sequencing input was blood. The receptors derive from a young man in good health. CDR3s include the opening cysteine and the closing phenylalanine or tryptophan. D genes are given only for firm matches. Clone size appears in some rows only: once, few, many, or a class for an expanded clone.

J,D,size,V,DNA,CDR3
TRBJ2-1,TRBD1,once,TRBV11-2,TGTGCCAGCAGCTCATTAGACAGGGGGTGGTACAATGAGCAGTTCTTC,CASSSLDRGWYNEQFF
TRBJ2-5,TRBD2,-,TRBV29-1,TGCAGCGTTGACACCACGGGGCGGGGGGGCTTGGATGAGCAGTACTTC,CSVDTTGRGGLDEQYF
TRBJ2-2,TRBD1,-,TRBV7-2,TGTGCCAGCAGCTATAGGACAGGGACCGGGGAGCTGTTTTTT,CASSYRTGTGELFF
TRBJ1-4,-,once,TRBV15,TGTGCCACCAGCACACGCGTGGCGAGGGTAAATGAAAAACTGTTTTTT,CATSTRVARVNEKLFF
TRBJ1-3,TRBD1,-,TRBV5-5,TGTGCCAGCAGCTTGTTATTTAGGGGACAGGGGACTTCCTCTGGAAACACCATATATTTT,CASSLLFRGQGTSSGNTIYF
TRBJ2-3,TRBD2,-,TRBV12-3/TRBV12-4,TGTGCCAGCAGTAGGACTGGCGGGGGGGTCAATACGCAGTATTTT,CASSRTGGGVNTQYF
TRBJ1-2,-,-,TRBV7-2,TGTGCCAGCAGCTTAGCGGAGATTGGGGGACATGGCTACACCTTC,CASSLAEIGGHGYTF
TRBJ2-5,TRBD2,many,TRBV7-2,TGTGCCAGCAGCAGCAGAGCGGGAGAACAAGAGACCCAGTACTTC,CASSSRAGEQETQYF
TRBJ2-2,-,-,TRBV18,TGTGCCAGCTCACCACGGTTCGAGACCACCGGGGAGCTGTTTTTT,CASSPRFETTGELFF
TRBJ2-3,TRBD2,-,TRBV4-2,TGTGCCAGCAGCCACAACCTACTAGCGGGGGGCCAGGATGATACGCAGTATTTT,CASSHNLLAGGQDDTQYF
TRBJ2-1,-,-,TRBV9,TGTGCCAGCAGCGTAGTCTCGGTGCCTAATGAGCAGTTCTTC,CASSVVSVPNEQFF
TRBJ1-2,TRBD1,-,TRBV5-6,TGTGCCAGCAGCTTGGAAGGGGGCGCAAACTATGGCTACACCTTC,CASSLEGGANYGYTF
TRBJ1-1,-,once,TRBV14,TGTGCCAGCAGCCCCCCACTCCCCCGAACTGAAGCTTTCTTT,CASSPPLPRTEAFF
TRBJ2-7,TRBD2,-,TRBV5-1,TGCGCCAGCAGCTTGGGGAGCGGGATTTACTACGAGCAGTACTTC,CASSLGSGIYYEQYF
TRBJ2-7,TRBD2,-,TRBV9,TGTGCCAGCAGCATGGGACTAGCGGGAGCCTACGAGCAGTACTTC,CASSMGLAGAYEQYF
TRBJ1-4,-,-,TRBV7-9,TGTGCCAGCAGCTTAGACGTCTGGGCATTACAACTGTTTTTT,CASSLDVWALQLFF
TRBJ2-7,-,-,TRBV10-3,TGTGCCACCTCGACAGGAGCGGCCGACGAGCAGTACTTC,CATSTGAADEQYF
TRBJ2-5,-,-,TRBV6-1,TGTGCCAGCAGTGCGGCACGCCAAGAGACCCAGTACTTC,CASSAARQETQYF
TRBJ2-5,-,many,TRBV4-2,TGTGCCAGCAGCCAAAAGCGGGACACGGGGGAGACCCAGTACTTC,CASSQKRDTGETQYF
TRBJ2-1,-,once,TRBV6-5,TGTGCCAGCAGTTACTTGATTCGGCGTCGGGGGGCTAACTACAATGAGCAGTTCTTC,CASSYLIRRRGANYNEQFF
TRBJ2-7,TRBD1,few,TRBV28,TGTGCCAGCAGGGACAGGGAATCCTACGAGCAGTACTTC,CASRDRESYEQYF
TRBJ2-1,TRBD2,-,TRBV7-6,TGTGCCAGCAGCACGAGACTAGCGTCGGATTACAATGAGCAGTTGTTC,CASSTRLASDYNEQLF
TRBJ2-1,TRBD2,-,TRBV20-1,TGCAGTGCTAGTCCCCCGGGACTAGGAGGAAATGAGCAGTTCTTC,CSASPPGLGGNEQFF
TRBJ2-3,TRBD2,-,TRBV29-1,TGCAGCGTGCGAGGACTAGCGGGAGGAGATACGCAGTATTTT,CSVRGLAGGDTQYF
TRBJ2-7,-,-,TRBV15,TGTGCCACCAGCAGGGGTGAAGAGCCAAACTACGAGCAGTACTTC,CATSRGEEPNYEQYF
TRBJ2-1,TRBD2,-,TRBV5-5,TGTGCCAGCAGCTTGAGGGGCGGGGGGGCCGCGGTCTACAATGAGCAGTTCTTC,CASSLRGGGAAVYNEQFF
TRBJ2-3,-,-,TRBV7-9,TGTGCCAGCAGCTTAATGAGGGGGACGCAGTATTTT,CASSLMRGTQYF
TRBJ2-1,-,-,TRBV6-6,TGTGCCAGCAGCCCGGGGGCCACACCCTACAATGAGCAGTTCTTC,CASSPGATPYNEQFF
TRBJ1-2,-,-,TRBV14,TGTGCCAGCAGCCCTCGCCCCGATACCGGGGGCTACACCTTC,CASSPRPDTGGYTF
TRBJ2-5,-,-,TRBV7-2,TGTGCCAGCAGCTTAGTAGTTCTAGAGACCCAGTACTTC,CASSLVVLETQYF
TRBJ1-5,-,-,TRBV20-1,TGCAGTGCTAGGGGTGGGGGATGGGGCAATCAGCCCCAGCATTTT,CSARGGGWGNQPQHF
TRBJ2-1,-,-,TRBV30,TGTGCCTGGAATCCTGGTTCCTACAATGAGCAGTTCTTC,CAWNPGSYNEQFF
TRBJ2-3,-,-,TRBV7-3,TGTGCCAGCAGCTTACGAAGGAGAGAAACAGATACGCAGTATTTT,CASSLRRRETDTQYF
TRBJ2-1,-,-,TRBV20-1,TGCAGTGCTAGAGATTTGGGTAAATTGACGGAGCAGTTCTTC,CSARDLGKLTEQFF
TRBJ1-5,TRBD1,-,TRBV7-2,TGTGCCAGCAGCTTTGACAGGGATCAGCCCCAGCATTTT,CASSFDRDQPQHF
TRBJ2-7,-,few,TRBV30,TGTGCCTGGAGTGTGGGTGGGGCGTTGTACGAGCAGTACTTC,CAWSVGGALYEQYF
TRBJ2-1,TRBD2,-,TRBV7-2,TGTGCCAGCAGCTTAGCGAGAGCTAGCGGCTTTAATGAGCAGTTCTTC,CASSLARASGFNEQFF
TRBJ2-5,-,-,TRBV18,TGTGCCAGCTCACCTTCCCTAGACCGAGAGACCCAGTACTTC,CASSPSLDRETQYF
TRBJ2-5,-,-,TRBV9,TGTGCCAGCAGCGTAGATGGCCGGCAAGAGACCCAGTACTTC,CASSVDGRQETQYF
TRBJ2-1,-,-,TRBV20-1,TGCAGTGCTAGTGACAGCAGGGGTGAGCAGTTCTTC,CSASDSRGEQFF
TRBJ2-1,TRBD2,-,TRBV20-1,TGCAGTGCCAGAGGGGGGAGACTAGCGGGTAGCAATGAGAAGTTCTTC,CSARGGRLAGSNEKFF